This T cell receptor (beta chain) originates from a study of T cell repertoires in cytomegalovirus infection. In the study overall: Researchers turned to recently identified HLA-C-restricted CMV epitopes as well as well-studied HLA-B-restricted ones. Through public TCR beta signatures, both CMV infection and matching HLA type were indicated. Notes on the study in general: The response measured ex vivo was dominated by TCR beta clonotypes (HLA-C-restricted and CMV-specific).

A single record per CDR3 protein comes from TCRdb applying MiXCR to the reads. This sample yields 70,000 to 85,000 distinct CDR3 sequences, of which 40% are seen a single time; approximately 93% belongs to the top ten. This clonotype was counted only a few times. Its antigen is unknown. The CDR3 has 17 residues. The germline V gene has CDR1 MDHEN and CDR2 SYDVKM. The germline V and J ends were trimmed by 3 bases and 3 bases, with 17 bases remaining between them. The sequencing here drew on CD8+ T cells from cultured PBMCs, taken from culture after CMV antigen stimulation. The sequence derives from a human donor in good health (CMV status not recorded). Some clones in this sample may be carry-over from other donors' samples. This chain connects TRBV28 to TRBJ1-4; perhaps TRBD1 as D (5 bases). CDR3 DNA: TGTGCCAGCAGTTTGGGTAATGGGGCAGAAGCTAATGAAAAACTGTTTTTT. This sequence encodes CASSLGNGAEANEKLFF.